A selection of T cell receptor beta chains follows, all from one sample in a study of CD8 T cell repertoires and HIV-1 epitope variants. Data came from immunoSEQ multiplex PCR; TCRdb stores just in-frame clones and leaves some out. The sample lists about 95,000 clones, more than 65% seen once, with around 25% in the top ten. Source material: uncultured baseline CD8+ T cells from peripheral blood mononuclear cells (PBMCs). The receptors originated from a male donor with HIV. The CDR3 runs from the conserved cysteine through the conserved F or W. A D gene is named only where the DNA matches it firmly. Not every row has a clone size; where given, it reads once, few, many or a size class.

j_call,d_call,clone_size,v_call,cdr3_nt,cdr3_aa
TRBJ2-1,NA,NA,TRBV28,TGTGCCAGCATAAGAGGGGGTAGCGGGTTCGAGCAGTTCTTC,CASIRGGSGFEQFF
TRBJ1-4,TRBD1,few,TRBV5-1,TGCGCCAGCAGCCTTGGCCTGACAGGGGAGACGATCGAAAAACTGTTTTTT,CASSLGLTGETIEKLFF
TRBJ1-5,TRBD1,NA,TRBV7-2,TGTGCCAGCAGCCCCGGGACAGGGAGCAATCAGCCCCAGCATTTT,CASSPGTGSNQPQHF
TRBJ1-4,NA,NA,TRBV4-3,TGCGCCAGCAGCCGCCAGACAGCTACTAATGAAAAACTGTTTTTT,CASSRQTATNEKLFF
TRBJ1-3,TRBD1,once,TRBV7-3,TGTGCCAGCAGCTTATCGGGACAGGGCTCTGGAAACACCATATATTTT,CASSLSGQGSGNTIYF
TRBJ1-2,TRBD1,NA,TRBV18,TGTGCCAGCTCAGCGGACAGGCGTTACACCTTC,CASSADRRYTF
TRBJ2-3,NA,NA,TRBV5-1,TGCGCCAGCAGTTGGTTAGTCCCAAGCACAGATACGCAGTATTTT,CASSWLVPSTDTQYF
TRBJ1-1,NA,NA,TRBV19,TGTGCCAGTAGTATAGGGCTACAGCTGAACACTGAAGCTTTCTTT,CASSIGLQLNTEAFF
TRBJ2-5,TRBD2,few,TRBV28,TGTGCCAGCAGCTATAGGACAGGGGTGGGACTAGCGGGAGGGTCCCAGTACTTC,CASSYRTGVGLAGGSQYF
TRBJ1-3,NA,NA,TRBV5-1,TGCGCCAGCAGCTTGGCCGCGGGGGACGGAAACACCATATATTTT,CASSLAAGDGNTIYF
TRBJ2-5,TRBD1,NA,TRBV5-1,TGCGCCAGCAGCCCCCAATGGACAGGGGGCGAGACAGAGACCCAGTACTTC,CASSPQWTGGETETQYF
TRBJ1-1,TRBD1,NA,TRBV6-1,TGTGCCAGCAGTGCGGCAGGGGGTACTGAAGCTTTCTTT,CASSAAGGTEAFF
TRBJ1-2,NA,once,TRBV2,TGTGCCAGCAGCGTACAGGGTAATGGCTACACCTTC,CASSVQGNGYTF
TRBJ1-2,TRBD1,NA,TRBV25-1,TGTGCCAGCAGTCCCGACAGGGGGGGGTACACCTTC,CASSPDRGGYTF
TRBJ2-5,NA,NA,TRBV7-2,TGTGCCAGCAGCGGCAGGGGGGGCCGGGAACCCCAGTACTTC,CASSGRGGREPQYF
TRBJ2-5,TRBD2,NA,TRBV7-9,TGTGCCAGCTCGACAGCGGGAGAGTACCAAGAGACCCAGTACTTC,CASSTAGEYQETQYF
TRBJ2-7,TRBD1,NA,TRBV5-6,TGTGCCAGCAGCTTGGACAGGGGTATCTACGAGCAGTACTTC,CASSLDRGIYEQYF
TRBJ1-2,NA,NA,TRBV14,TGTGCCAGCAGCCTAATAAACAGGGTCGACTATGGCTACACCTTC,CASSLINRVDYGYTF
TRBJ2-2,TRBD2,once,TRBV11-2,TGTGCCAGCAGGGGGACTAGCGGGAGGCCGGGCGGGGAGCTGTTTTTT,CASRGTSGRPGGELFF
TRBJ1-2,NA,few,TRBV18,TGTGCCAGCTCACCAACGGGCAGGGCCTCCGGGGACTATGGCTACACCTTC,CASSPTGRASGDYGYTF
TRBJ2-7,TRBD2,NA,TRBV6-5,TGTGCCAGCAGTTGGCGGGGGGGCTACGAGCAGTACTTC,CASSWRGGYEQYF
TRBJ2-1,TRBD2,few,TRBV6-6,TGTGCCAGCAGTATCCTAGCGGGAGCACCTGTTGAGCAGTTCTTC,CASSILAGAPVEQFF
TRBJ2-7,TRBD1,NA,TRBV10-2,TGCGCCAGCAGGGATACAGGGGCCTACGAGCAGTACTTC,CASRDTGAYEQYF
TRBJ1-5,NA,few,TRBV6-5,TGTGCCAGCAGTTTACCTCGTAGCAATCAGCCCCAGCATTTT,CASSLPRSNQPQHF
TRBJ2-5,NA,NA,TRBV29-1,TGCAGCGTTGTTGTTAGGACCCAGTACTTC,CSVVVRTQYF
TRBJ2-3,TRBD1,once,TRBV5-4,TGTGCCAGCAGCGACCCGGGACAGATAAGCACAGATACGCAGTATTTT,CASSDPGQISTDTQYF
TRBJ2-7,TRBD2,NA,TRBV28,TGTGCCAGCAGCCACGCGGGGACTAGCGGCTACGAGCAGTACTTC,CASSHAGTSGYEQYF
TRBJ2-5,NA,few,TRBV6-6,TGTGCCAGCAAATTTGGCGGGGTCCAAGAGACCCAGTACTTC,CASKFGGVQETQYF
TRBJ2-4,NA,NA,TRBV6-5,TGTGCCAGCAGGCAGGGACTCCTCAGCATTCAGTACTTC,CASRQGLLSIQYF
TRBJ1-3,NA,NA,TRBV30,TGTGCCTGGAGTGGGGTTCCCTCTGGAAACACCATATATTTT,CAWSGVPSGNTIYF
TRBJ1-5,NA,NA,TRBV2,TGTGCCAGCAGTGTCGGTGAGGCAGGCAATCAGCCCCAGCATTTT,CASSVGEAGNQPQHF
TRBJ1-5,NA,NA,TRBV10-2,TGCGCCAGCAGTGAGTCCTTGGGGTCGCCCCAGCATTTT,CASSESLGSPQHF
TRBJ1-4,NA,few,TRBV5-4,TGTGCCAGCAGCTTGGCGGGGTCGACTAATGAAAAACTGTTTTTT,CASSLAGSTNEKLFF